These T cell receptor beta chains were read from a single sample in a study of T cells in localized non-small cell lung cancer. This table comes from immunoSEQ multiplex PCR, and its TCRdb copy is limited to in-frame clones, with some not included. The sample holds more than 1,500 clones, less than 30% seen once. Sample: normal lung tissue next to the tumor, taken before any cancer treatment. All receptors come from a female donor older than 55 with stage I lung adenocarcinoma. The CDR3 runs from the conserved cysteine through the conserved F or W. Each record gives: D gene, clone size, J gene, V gene, CDR3 DNA, CDR3 protein. A D gene is named only where the DNA matches it firmly. Size is stated for part of the rows, as once, few or many counts, or as a class when the clone is expanded.

NA,NA,TRBJ2-3,TRBV10-1,TGCGCCAGCCGTGTGGGGGACTGCCTTTTCGGGACGCAGTATTTT,CASRVGDCLFGTQYF
NA,NA,TRBJ2-5,TRBV5-1,TGCGCCAGCAGCATGGACAGATACCAAGAGACCCAGTACTTC,CASSMDRYQETQYF
TRBD1,NA,TRBJ2-3,TRBV30,TGTGCCTGGAGTATAGGGGGCTCTGGCACAGATACGCAGTATTTT,CAWSIGGSGTDTQYF
NA,NA,TRBJ2-5,TRBV12-5,TGTGCTAGTGGTTCGGGAGAGACCCAGTACTTC,CASGSGETQYF
TRBD1,few,TRBJ1-1,TRBV28,TGTGCCAGCAGACTCGACAGGGTACATGAAGCTTTCTTT,CASRLDRVHEAFF
NA,few,TRBJ1-2,TRBV9,TGTGCCAGCAGCGCCGACGGTAACTATGGCTACACCTTC,CASSADGNYGYTF
NA,NA,TRBJ2-1,TRBV30,TGTGCCTGGAGTGGCCAGGCGGCCGGCTCCTACAATGAGCAGTTCTTC,CAWSGQAAGSYNEQFF
TRBD2,NA,TRBJ2-3,TRBV5-1,TGCGCCAGCAGCTTGGAAACAGCGGGAGGGAGAGATACGCAGTATTTT,CASSLETAGGRDTQYF
TRBD1,few,TRBJ1-1,TRBV30,TGTGCCTGGAGTGCGGGACAGACTAACTCTGAAGCTTTCTTT,CAWSAGQTNSEAFF
TRBD2,NA,TRBJ2-5,TRBV19,TGTGCCAGTAGCGTCGGGACTAGCGGGAGTGGGGGGGAGACCCAGTACTTC,CASSVGTSGSGGETQYF
TRBD1,few,TRBJ2-2,TRBV6-8,TGTGCCAGCAGTCCGGACAGGGAAACCGGGGAGCTGTTTTTT,CASSPDRETGELFF
NA,NA,TRBJ2-2,TRBV30,TGTGCCTGGAGTGTAAAAGGACCCACCGGGGAGCTGTTTTTT,CAWSVKGPTGELFF
NA,large,TRBJ2-2,TRBV6-4,TGTGCCAGCACCGACTCCGGGGAGCTGTTTTTT,CASTDSGELFF
TRBD1,NA,TRBJ1-1,TRBV6-8,TGTGCCAGCAGCTATTGGGACAGCACGAACACTGAAGCTTTCTTT,CASSYWDSTNTEAFF
NA,few,TRBJ1-6,TRBV18,TGTGCCAGCTCGCCCGACCCTCGGAATTCACCCCTCCACTTT,CASSPDPRNSPLHF
NA,NA,TRBJ2-3,TRBV6-8,TGTGCCATCAGGCTAGTCCTCACAGATACGCAGTATTTT,CAIRLVLTDTQYF
NA,few,TRBJ2-3,TRBV4-1,TGCGCCAGCAGCCAGGGTACCGTTTCCACAGATACGCAGTATTTT,CASSQGTVSTDTQYF
NA,few,TRBJ1-2,TRBV11-3,TGTGCCAGCAGCTTAGGGACAGAGGGTGACTATGGCTACACCTTC,CASSLGTEGDYGYTF
NA,few,TRBJ2-5,TRBV7-5,TGTGCCAGCAGCTTGGCGGCTAGCGGGGGGGCGTCCCGAGAGACCCAGTACTTC,CASSLAASGGASRETQYF
NA,NA,TRBJ1-2,TRBV6-8,TGTGCCAGCAGTACGGGGGCGAACTATGGCTACACCTTC,CASSTGANYGYTF
NA,NA,TRBJ1-5,TRBV11-3,TGTGCCAGCAGTTTTAGGTCAGGAGACTATCAGCCCCAGCATTTT,CASSFRSGDYQPQHF
TRBD1,few,TRBJ1-2,TRBV6-8,TGTGCCAGCGGTACCAGGGACAGGGGGCCCTATGGCTACACCTTC,CASGTRDRGPYGYTF
TRBD2,NA,TRBJ2-5,TRBV19,TGTGCCAGTAGAGAGCGGGGAATGGGAGAGACCCAGTACTTC,CASRERGMGETQYF
TRBD1,large,TRBJ1-1,TRBV6-8,TGTGCCACAAGCGAACAGGGGGGGACCCGGGAAGCTTTCTTT,CATSEQGGTREAFF
NA,few,TRBJ1-1,TRBV19,TGTGCCAGTAGCGTACAGGGACCCACTGAAGCTTTCTTT,CASSVQGPTEAFF
NA,few,TRBJ2-3,TRBV9,TGTGCCAGCAGCTCTACTAGGTCCACAGATACGCAGTATTTT,CASSSTRSTDTQYF
NA,NA,TRBJ1-3,TRBV6-8,TGTGCCAGCAGTTACGAGGTAGCACCACCTGGAAACACCATATATTTT,CASSYEVAPPGNTIYF
TRBD1,few,TRBJ1-1,TRBV11-3,TGTGCCAGCAGCCTTGTGAGGGGGCGATGGACTGAAGCTTTCTTT,CASSLVRGRWTEAFF
NA,NA,TRBJ2-1,TRBV6-8,TGTGCCAGCAGTTTAACCCGCTACAATGAGCAGTTCTTC,CASSLTRYNEQFF
TRBD1,few,TRBJ1-1,TRBV6-8,TGTGCCAGCCGATGGAGGACAGGGGAGGCTTTCTTT,CASRWRTGEAFF
NA,NA,TRBJ2-5,TRBV29-1,TGCAGCGTTGATATGGGGGGACTGGCGACCCAGTACTTC,CSVDMGGLATQYF
NA,NA,TRBJ1-2,TRBV10-3,TGTGCCATCAGTGAGACCGACGGGAACTATGGCTACACCTTC,CAISETDGNYGYTF
NA,NA,TRBJ2-7,TRBV5-1,TGCGCCAGCAGCCTAGACACCTCTAGTGGAGTGGGGCAGTACTTC,CASSLDTSSGVGQYF
NA,NA,TRBJ2-7,TRBV15,TGTGCCACCAGCACAGGGGCCCCCCTACTTGAGCAGTACTTC,CATSTGAPLLEQYF
TRBD1,once,TRBJ1-2,TRBV28,TGTGCCAGCAGTTTCGGCAGGGGGAGAACTAACTATGGCTACACCTTC,CASSFGRGRTNYGYTF
TRBD2,NA,TRBJ2-2,TRBV6-8,TGTGCCAGCGGCCGGACTAGCGGACCCACCGGGGAGCTGTTTTTT,CASGRTSGPTGELFF
NA,NA,TRBJ1-2,TRBV16,TGTGCCAGCAGCCAATATTCGGAGAGCTACACCTTC,CASSQYSESYTF
NA,large,TRBJ2-7,TRBV6-7,TGTGCCAGCAGGACCCGCGACGAGCAGTACTTC,CASRTRDEQYF
NA,few,TRBJ1-5,TRBV11-3,TGTGCCAGCACCTTAGGGACACCCAACAATCAGCCCCAGCATTTT,CASTLGTPNNQPQHF
NA,NA,TRBJ2-1,TRBV11-3,TGTGCCAGCAGCTTTTTTGAGTTAGGGGGAAATGAGCAGTTCTTC,CASSFFELGGNEQFF
NA,few,TRBJ2-2,TRBV19,TGTGCCGCCATTGGGGCAGGGTCCTCCGGGGAGCTGTTTTTT,CAAIGAGSSGELFF
NA,NA,TRBJ1-2,TRBV28,TGTGCCAGCAGAAAAGGCCAGCCTTGGGATGGCTACACCTTC,CASRKGQPWDGYTF
NA,hyperexpanded,TRBJ1-4,TRBV28,TGTGCCAGCACCCTCCCTCGGGGGCAACTGTTTTTT,CASTLPRGQLFF
NA,once,TRBJ2-2,TRBV30,TGTGCCTGTTACCTCTGGGGCAGAGGGAACACCGGGGAGCTGTTTTTT,CACYLWGRGNTGELFF
TRBD1,medium-sized,TRBJ2-7,TRBV6-8,TGTGCCAGCAGCGCCCCACGCGGACAGGTTCACGAGCAGTACTTC,CASSAPRGQVHEQYF
NA,NA,TRBJ1-5,TRBV28,TGTGCCAGCAGTCCCCCGGGAGGCCACAATCAGCCCCAGCATTTT,CASSPPGGHNQPQHF
TRBD1,few,TRBJ1-6,TRBV28,TGTGCCAGCAGCTCGACAGGGGGTGACTCTAATTCACCCCTCCACTTT,CASSSTGGDSNSPLHF
NA,NA,TRBJ1-5,TRBV10-2,TGCGCCAGCAGAAACGGTCGTCGGATAAATCAGCCCCAGCATTTT,CASRNGRRINQPQHF
NA,NA,TRBJ1-1,TRBV18,TGTGCCAGCTCCCAACAGGGTGCTGAAGCTTTCTTT,CASSQQGAEAFF
NA,NA,TRBJ2-7,TRBV30,TGTGCCTGGAGTGTCGGATACGGGAAGGCAGGCGAGCAGTACTTC,CAWSVGYGKAGEQYF
NA,NA,TRBJ2-2,TRBV11-3,TGTGCCAGCAGCTCGGCACTTGTTTCCGGGGAGCTGTTTTTT,CASSSALVSGELFF
NA,NA,TRBJ1-2,TRBV28,TGTGCCAGCAGTTTGGCAGGGAGTGGCTACACCTTC,CASSLAGSGYTF
TRBD1,large,TRBJ2-7,TRBV19,TGTGCCAGTAGTAAAGGACAGGGCAGCTACGAGCAGTACTTC,CASSKGQGSYEQYF
NA,NA,TRBJ2-2,TRBV8-2,TGTGCCAGCAGTCCCTCTGGGGGGCGCGGGGGCACCGGGGAGCTGTTTTTT,CASSPSGGRGGTGELFF
NA,NA,TRBJ2-3,TRBV5-1,TGCGCCAGCAGCCGGTGGGCTGGGGGTGATACGCAGTATTTT,CASSRWAGGDTQYF